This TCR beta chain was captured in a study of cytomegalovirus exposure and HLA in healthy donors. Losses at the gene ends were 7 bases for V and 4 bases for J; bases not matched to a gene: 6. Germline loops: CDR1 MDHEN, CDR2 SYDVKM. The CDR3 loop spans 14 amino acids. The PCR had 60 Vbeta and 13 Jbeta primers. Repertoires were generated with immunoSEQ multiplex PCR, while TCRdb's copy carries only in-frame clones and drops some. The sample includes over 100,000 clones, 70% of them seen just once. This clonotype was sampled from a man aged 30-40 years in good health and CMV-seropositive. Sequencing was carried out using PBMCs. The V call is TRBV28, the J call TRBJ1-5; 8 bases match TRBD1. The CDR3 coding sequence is TGTGCCAGCACTAACAGGGGGTCGAATCAGCCCCAGCATTTT. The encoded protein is CASTNRGSNQPQHF.